The clone carrying this T cell receptor (beta chain) was counted many times. What it binds is unknown. For CDR3 and TCR beta VDJ profiling, genomic DNA was the template used. TCRdb analysed the reads with MiXCR anew, one entry per CDR3 protein. This sample yields just over 400,000 distinct CDR3 sequences, of which about two thirds are seen a single time; 3.5% to 4.5% belongs to the top ten. The data derive from a study of CD8+CD57+ T cells in acquired aplastic anemia. Overall study: Sorting CD4+ and CD8+ cells gave DNA averaging about 3.2 ug. Where healthy donors were concerned, CD4+ cells averaged approximately 9.9 million reads.

The ends lost 8 bases at V and 0 bases at J; junction bases unmatched: 20. In germline, CDR1 is ENHRY, CDR2 SYGVKD. This CDR3 has 20 residues. Study-wide findings and caveats: Comparison of patients with controls identified some 29 shared CD8+ CDR3 sequences.

This clonotype was obtained from a human donor in good health, serving as a control. Sequencing was carried out using sorted CD4+, CD8+, or CD8+CD57+ T cells (not recorded which) from PBMCs. The gene calls are TRBV10-3 and TRBJ2-1; 9 bases fit TRBD2. The CDR3 is CAIGLSAGGPLSSSYNEQFF. The CDR3 DNA sequence: TGTGCCATCGGGCTGAGTGCGGGGGGGCCTTTAAGTAGCTCCTACAATGAGCAGTTCTTC.